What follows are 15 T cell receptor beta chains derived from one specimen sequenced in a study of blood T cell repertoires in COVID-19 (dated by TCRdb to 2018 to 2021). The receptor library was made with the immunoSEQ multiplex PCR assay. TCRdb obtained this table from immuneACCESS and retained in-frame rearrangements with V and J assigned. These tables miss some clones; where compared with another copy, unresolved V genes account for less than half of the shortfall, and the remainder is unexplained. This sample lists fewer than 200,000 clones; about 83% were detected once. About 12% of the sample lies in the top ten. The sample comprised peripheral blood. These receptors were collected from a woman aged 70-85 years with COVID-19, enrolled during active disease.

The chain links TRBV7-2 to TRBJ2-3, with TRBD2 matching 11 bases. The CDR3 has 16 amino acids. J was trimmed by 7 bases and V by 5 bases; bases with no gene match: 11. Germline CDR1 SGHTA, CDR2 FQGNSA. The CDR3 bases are TGTGCCAGCAGCGGACGGACTAGCGGGTATACAAATACGCAGTATTTT. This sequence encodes CASSGRTSGYTNTQYF. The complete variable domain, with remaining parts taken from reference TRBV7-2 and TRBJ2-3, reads GAGVSQSPSNKVTEKGKDVELRCDPISGHTALYWYRQSLGQGLEFLIYFQGNSAPDKSGLPSDRFSAERTGGSVSTLTIQRTQQEDSAVYLCASSGRTSGYTNTQYFGPGTRLTVL.

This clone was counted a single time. This CDR3 is CASSRQGTSNHGYTF. The DNA of the CDR3 is TGTGCCAGCAGTCGCCAGGGGACCTCAAACCATGGCTACACCTTC. V and J are TRBV6-5 and TRBJ1-2, with a weak D call TRBD1 (6 bases). CDR1 and CDR2 from the germline V gene are MNHEY and SVGAGI. The V gene lost 5 bases and the J gene lost 6 bases, with 19 bases spanning the gap. The length of the CDR3 is 15 residues.

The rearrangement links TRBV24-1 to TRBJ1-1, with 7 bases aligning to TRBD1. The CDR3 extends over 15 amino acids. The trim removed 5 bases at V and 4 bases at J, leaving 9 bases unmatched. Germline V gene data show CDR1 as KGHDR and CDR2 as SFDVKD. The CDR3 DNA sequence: TGTGCCACCAGTGCTTCCAGGGGGGTAATCACTGAAGCTTTCTTT. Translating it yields CATSASRGVITEAFF.

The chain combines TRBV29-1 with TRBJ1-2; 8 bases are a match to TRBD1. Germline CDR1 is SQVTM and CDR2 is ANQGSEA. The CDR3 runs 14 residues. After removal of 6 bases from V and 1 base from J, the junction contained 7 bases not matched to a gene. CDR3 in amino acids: CSVTGQALNYGYTF. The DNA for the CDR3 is TGCAGCGTGACGGGACAGGCCCTTAACTATGGCTACACCTTC.

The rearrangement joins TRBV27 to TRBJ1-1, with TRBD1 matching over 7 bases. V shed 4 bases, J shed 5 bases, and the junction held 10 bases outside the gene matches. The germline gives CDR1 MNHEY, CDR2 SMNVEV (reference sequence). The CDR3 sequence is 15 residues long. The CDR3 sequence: CASSWTGGMGTEAFF. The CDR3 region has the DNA TGTGCCAGCAGTTGGACAGGAGGTATGGGAACTGAAGCTTTCTTT.

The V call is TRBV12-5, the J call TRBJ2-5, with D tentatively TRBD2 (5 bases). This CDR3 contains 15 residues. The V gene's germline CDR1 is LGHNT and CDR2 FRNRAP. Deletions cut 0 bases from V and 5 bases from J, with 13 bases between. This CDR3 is CASGLVDEGVETQYF. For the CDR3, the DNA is TGTGCTAGTGGTTTGGTAGATGAGGGAGTCGAGACCCAGTACTTC.

The CDR3 spells CASSLAPGLADEQFF. Written as DNA, the CDR3 is TGCGCCAGCAGCTTGGCACCGGGACTAGCGGATGAGCAGTTCTTC. The chain combines TRBV5-1 with TRBJ2-1; TRBD2 matches at 11 bases. The V gene end was trimmed by 0 bases and the J gene end by 8 bases; junction bases not matched to a gene: 4. Germline lookup yields CDR1 SGHRS and CDR2 YFSETQ. This CDR3 is 15 amino acids long. Supplemented by reference TRBV5-1 and TRBJ2-1, the full variable domain reads KAGVTQTPRYLIKTRGQQVTLSCSPISGHRSVSWYQQTPGQGLQFLFEYFSETQRNKGNFPGRFSGRQFSNSRSEMNVSTLELGDSALYLCASSLAPGLADEQFFGPGTRLTVL.

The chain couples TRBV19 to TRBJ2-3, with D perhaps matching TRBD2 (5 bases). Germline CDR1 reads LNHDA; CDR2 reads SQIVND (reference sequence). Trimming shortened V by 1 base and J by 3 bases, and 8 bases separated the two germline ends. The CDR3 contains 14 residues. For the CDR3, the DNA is TGTGCCAGTAGTATAGCGGGAAGGACAGATACGCAGTATTTT. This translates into CASSIAGRTDTQYF.

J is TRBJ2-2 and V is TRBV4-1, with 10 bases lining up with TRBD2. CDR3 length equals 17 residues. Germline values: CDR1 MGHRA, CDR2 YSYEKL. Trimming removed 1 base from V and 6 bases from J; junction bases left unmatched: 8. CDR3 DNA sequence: TGCGCCAGCAGCCAAGCTTTAGCGGGAGGCCATCCCGGGGAGCTGTTTTTT. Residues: CASSQALAGGHPGELFF.

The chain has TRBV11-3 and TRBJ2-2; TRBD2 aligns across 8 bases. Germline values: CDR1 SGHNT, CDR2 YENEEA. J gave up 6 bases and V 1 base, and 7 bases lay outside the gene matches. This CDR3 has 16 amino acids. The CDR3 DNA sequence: TGTGCCAGCAGCTTAGGTCTAGCGGGTGTCTCCGGGGAGCTGTTTTTT. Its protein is CASSLGLAGVSGELFF. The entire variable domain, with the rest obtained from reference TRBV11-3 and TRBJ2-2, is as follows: EAGVVQSPRYKIIEKKQPVAFWCNPISGHNTLYWYLQNLGQGPELLIRYENEEAVDDSQLPKDRFSAERLKGVDSTLKIQPAELGDSAVYLCASSLGLAGVSGELFFGEGSRLTVL.

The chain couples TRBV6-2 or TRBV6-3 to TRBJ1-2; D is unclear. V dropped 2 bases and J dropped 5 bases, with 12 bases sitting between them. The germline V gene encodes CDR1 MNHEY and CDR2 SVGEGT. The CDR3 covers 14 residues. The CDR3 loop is CASSYDTELYGYTF. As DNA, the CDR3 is TGTGCCAGCAGTTACGACACTGAATTGTATGGCTACACCTTC.

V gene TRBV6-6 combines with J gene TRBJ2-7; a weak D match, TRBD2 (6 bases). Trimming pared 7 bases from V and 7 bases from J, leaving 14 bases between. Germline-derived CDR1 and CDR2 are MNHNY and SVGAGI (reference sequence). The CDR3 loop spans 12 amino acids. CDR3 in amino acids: CASKRGGGEQYF. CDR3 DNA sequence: TGTGCCAGCAAACGAGGTGGGGGGGAGCAGTACTTC.

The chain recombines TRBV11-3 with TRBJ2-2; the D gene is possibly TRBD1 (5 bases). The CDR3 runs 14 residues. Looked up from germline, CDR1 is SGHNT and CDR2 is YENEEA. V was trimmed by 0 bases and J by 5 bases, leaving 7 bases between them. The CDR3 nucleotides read TGTGCCAGCAGCTTAGATGACAGAACCGGGGAGCTGTTTTTT. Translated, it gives CASSLDDRTGELFF. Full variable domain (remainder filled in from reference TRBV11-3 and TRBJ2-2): EAGVVQSPRYKIIEKKQPVAFWCNPISGHNTLYWYLQNLGQGPELLIRYENEEAVDDSQLPKDRFSAERLKGVDSTLKIQPAELGDSAVYLCASSLDDRTGELFFGEGSRLTVL.

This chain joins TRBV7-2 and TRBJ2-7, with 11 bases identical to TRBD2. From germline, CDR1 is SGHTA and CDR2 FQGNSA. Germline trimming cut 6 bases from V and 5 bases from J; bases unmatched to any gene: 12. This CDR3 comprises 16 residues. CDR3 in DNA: TGTGCCAGCAGTCTAAGTCCCGGGACTAGCGGAGACGAGCAGTACTTC. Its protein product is CASSLSPGTSGDEQYF.

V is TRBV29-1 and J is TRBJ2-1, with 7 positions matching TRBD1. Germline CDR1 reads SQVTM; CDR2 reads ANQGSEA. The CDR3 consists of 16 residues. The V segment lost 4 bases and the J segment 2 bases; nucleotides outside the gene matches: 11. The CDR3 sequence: CSVGLVGDRTYNEQFF. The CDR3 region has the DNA TGCAGCGTTGGTCTCGTTGGGGACAGAACCTACAATGAGCAGTTCTTC.